These T cell receptor beta chains were read from a single sample in a study of molecular identifiers for immune sequencing clone quantification. TCRdb ran MiXCR on the PCR reads and lists one entry per CDR3 protein. Of about 320,000 distinct CDR3 sequences listed, about 22% are singletons. The sample was naive CD8+ T cells from blood, with Jurkat cell RNA spiked in. The receptor set was obtained from a human donor in good health. Some libraries in this study had Jurkat cell RNA spiked in. Both conserved end residues are part of each CDR3. The D gene is left open where the match is weak. Size is omitted from some rows. Given values are once, few, many or a class for expanded clones.

many,-,TRBV27,TRBJ1-1,CASSLRGLDTEAFF,TGTGCCAGCAGTTTAAGGGGCCTTGATACTGAAGCTTTCTTT
-,-,TRBV4-1,TRBJ1-1,CASSQVRGLNTEAFF,TGCGCCAGCAGCCAAGTCCGGGGTTTGAACACTGAAGCTTTCTTT
-,-,TRBV12-3/TRBV12-4,TRBJ1-3,CASSPPNSGNTIYF,TGTGCCAGCAGCCCACCTAACTCTGGAAACACCATATATTTT
-,TRBD1,TRBV6-5,TRBJ2-2,CASSLGTAKHTGELFF,TGTGCCAGCAGCCTAGGGACAGCTAAGCACACCGGGGAGCTGTTTTTT
-,TRBD1,TRBV27,TRBJ2-2,CASIESGTGSTGELFF,TGTGCCAGCATCGAATCCGGGACAGGGAGTACCGGGGAGCTGTTTTTT
many,-,TRBV28,TRBJ2-7,CASSLRDGGTYEQYF,TGTGCCAGCAGTTTGCGGGACGGCGGGACCTACGAGCAGTACTTC
-,TRBD1,TRBV29-1,TRBJ1-2,CSVEDWQGDGYTF,TGCAGCGTTGAAGATTGGCAGGGGGATGGCTACACCTTC
many,-,TRBV5-1,TRBJ2-7,CASSRSGPGEQYF,TGCGCCAGCAGTAGGTCAGGGCCAGGGGAGCAGTACTTC
few,TRBD1,TRBV7-3,TRBJ2-6,CASSLTGTGQISTYSGANVLTF,TGTGCCAGCAGCTTAACCGGGACAGGCCAAATTTCTACATATTCTGGGGCCAACGTCCTGACTTTC
-,-,TRBV2,TRBJ2-2,CASISGGTGELFF,TGTGCCAGCATTAGCGGAGGAACCGGGGAGCTGTTTTTT
-,TRBD1,TRBV4-3,TRBJ1-4,CASSPRTGESEKLFF,TGCGCCAGCAGCCCCCGGACAGGAGAGTCCGAAAAACTGTTTTTT
-,-,TRBV19,TRBJ2-3,CASSIGVRVTDTQYF,TGTGCCAGTAGTATAGGAGTGCGTGTCACAGATACGCAGTATTTT
many,TRBD2,TRBV30,TRBJ2-3,CAWGLAGEDTQYF,TGTGCCTGGGGACTAGCGGGGGAAGATACGCAGTATTTT
many,-,TRBV6-2/TRBV6-3,TRBJ2-5,CASSYYRDQETQYF,TGTGCCAGCAGTTACTACAGGGATCAAGAGACCCAGTACTTC
few,-,TRBV6-6,TRBJ1-5,CASSYSIGTHSNQPQHF,TGTGCCAGCAGTTACTCGATAGGGACCCATAGCAATCAGCCCCAGCATTTT
-,-,TRBV4-1,TRBJ2-7,CASSQDFGRDYEQYF,TGCGCCAGCAGCCAAGATTTCGGCCGTGACTACGAGCAGTACTTC
many,TRBD2,TRBV28,TRBJ2-7,CASSLGLGAVYEQYF,TGTGCCAGCAGTTTGGGACTAGGTGCCGTCTACGAGCAGTACTTC
many,TRBD1,TRBV20-1,TRBJ1-1,CSAIDGQGRTEAFF,TGCAGTGCAATTGACGGACAGGGGAGGACTGAAGCTTTCTTT
-,TRBD1,TRBV7-2,TRBJ1-1,CASRKGDRSSGTEAFF,TGTGCCAGCCGCAAGGGGGACAGGAGTTCCGGCACAGAAGCTTTCTTT
-,TRBD2,TRBV7-9,TRBJ2-7,CASSLGSGSVPQTYYEQYF,TGTGCCAGCAGCTTGGGTAGCGGGAGCGTACCTCAAACCTACTACGAGCAGTACTTC
many,-,TRBV5-1,TRBJ2-2,CASSLEPGDPSNTGELFF,TGCGCCAGCAGCTTGGAGCCAGGGGACCCGTCGAACACCGGGGAGCTGTTTTTT
few,-,TRBV5-1,TRBJ2-7,CASSLISAGTYEQYF,TGCGCCAGCAGCTTGATTTCTGCTGGGACCTACGAGCAGTACTTC
once,-,TRBV7-9,TRBJ2-3,CASSSPNVGGQYF,TGTGCCAGCAGCTCCCCGAATGTGGGCGGGCAGTATTTT